The TCR beta chain under discussion was sequenced for a study of TIL therapy for anti-PD-1-resistant metastatic lung cancer. Overall study: Patients had a median age of almost 55 years (range roughly 35-80). Median tumor mutation burden was 1.5 mutations per megabase. Four tumors were EGFR-mutant and two were ALK-rearranged.

Sequencing used immunoSEQ v3. Method: immunoSEQ multiplex PCR; TCRdb's copy keeps in-frame clones and lacks some. Of 50,000 or so clones detected, 79% appear once; the ten largest clones hold about 5%. Time point of the sample: pre-treatment sample, taken before nivolumab and TIL therapy. The CDR3 consists of 16 residues. Looked up from germline, CDR1 is SEHNR and CDR2 is FQNEAQ (reference sequence). Trimming took 5 bases from V and 3 from J; bases not matched to a gene: 9. This receptor was obtained from a woman aged 30 to 85 with non-small cell lung cancer. This sample comprised blood, obtained at baseline. This rearrangement joins TRBV7-9 to TRBJ1-4; 7 bases are a match to TRBD1. CDR3 in DNA: TGTGCCAGCAGCGAGACAGGGTTCGTCGCTAATGAAAAACTGTTTTTT. Its protein is CASSETGFVANEKLFF.